This T cell receptor beta chain is drawn from a study of Graves' ophthalmopathy and Graves' hyperthyroidism. In this cohort, patients with other autoimmune diseases, uncontrolled infections, pregnancy or lactation were excluded. Each diagnosis was determined on the basis of clinical symptoms, serum thyroxine, TRAb, thyroid ultrasound and orbital computed tomography. On this clonotype itself: Its antigen is unidentified.

The sequenced template was RNA, covering the TCR beta CDR3 region. RT-PCR in the first round used HTBI primers; a second-round multiplex PCR followed. A single record per CDR3 protein comes from TCRdb applying MiXCR to the multiplex PCR reads. The sample consists of a few hundred thousand distinct CDR3 sequences, under 45% of them appearing once. Findings of the study overall: Using 13 signatures, a model distinguished ophthalmopathy from stable hyperthyroidism, reaching around 85% sensitivity and approximately 82% specificity.

From germline, CDR1 is MNHEY and CDR2 SVGAGI. This CDR3 is built from 14 residues. With 5 bases clipped from V and 5 bases from J, the junction kept 6 bases outside the gene matches. The rearrangement joins TRBV6-5 to TRBJ2-7; 10 bases map to TRBD1. What was sequenced was peripheral blood or thyroid tissue (not recorded which). The receptor comes from an adult man with Graves' hyperthyroidism. The CDR3 nucleotides are TGTGCCAGCAGTCCGGGACAGGGGACGGACGAGCAGTACTTC. This sequence encodes CASSPGQGTDEQYF.